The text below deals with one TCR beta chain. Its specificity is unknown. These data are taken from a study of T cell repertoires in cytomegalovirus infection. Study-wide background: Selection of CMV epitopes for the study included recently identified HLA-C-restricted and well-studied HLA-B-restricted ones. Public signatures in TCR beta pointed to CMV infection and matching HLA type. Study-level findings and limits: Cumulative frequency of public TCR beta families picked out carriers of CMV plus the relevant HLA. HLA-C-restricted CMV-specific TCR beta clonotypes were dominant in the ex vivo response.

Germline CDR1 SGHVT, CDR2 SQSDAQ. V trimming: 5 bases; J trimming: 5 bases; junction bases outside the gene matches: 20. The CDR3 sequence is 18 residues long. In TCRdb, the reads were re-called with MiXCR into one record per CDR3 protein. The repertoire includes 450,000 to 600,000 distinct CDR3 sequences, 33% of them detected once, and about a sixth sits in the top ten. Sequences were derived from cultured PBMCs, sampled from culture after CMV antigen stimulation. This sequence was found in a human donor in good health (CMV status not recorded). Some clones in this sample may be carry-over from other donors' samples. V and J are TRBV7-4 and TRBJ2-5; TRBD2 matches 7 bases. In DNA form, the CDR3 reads TGTGCCAGCAGCCTCCTCGGCCGGATGAGCGGGATCCAGGAGACCCAGTACTTC. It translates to CASSLLGRMSGIQETQYF.